This entry lists 29 T cell receptor beta chains sequenced from one sample in a study of T-cell memory formation after mild COVID-19. TCRdb fed the 5' RACE reads into MiXCR, producing one record per CDR3 protein. The data show 200,000 to 250,000 distinct CDR3 sequences, more than 25% seen once. Sequencing was done on a sample of PBMCs or a T cell subset sorted from them (not recorded which). The receptors were sampled from an adult woman who had mild COVID-19 (a few samples of this study predate the infection). Cell type and time point are not known.

This clonotype has a single count. The chain couples TRBV6-6 to TRBJ2-3; 10 bases align to TRBD2. CDR1 and CDR2 from the germline V gene are MNHNY and SVGAGI (reference sequence). The V and J ends lost 5 bases and 2 bases, in that order; junction bases with no gene match: 7. CDR3 size: 16 residues. The CDR3 protein is CASSTYSGGFTDTQYF. CDR3 nucleotides: TGTGCCAGCAGTACCTATAGCGGGGGGTTCACAGATACGCAGTATTTT.

The chain is built from TRBV29-1 and TRBJ2-7; TRBD1 might be the D (6 bases). There are 12 residues in the CDR3. V lost 7 bases to trimming and J lost 3 bases, with 13 bases between them. Per the germline V gene, CDR1 is SQVTM and CDR2 is ANQGSEA. The CDR3 sequence: CSAAGTLYEQYF. CDR3 in DNA: TGCAGCGCCGCCGGGACACTCTACGAGCAGTACTTC.

This clonotype was counted between two and nine times. The rearrangement links TRBV13 to TRBJ2-7; D tentatively fits TRBD1 or TRBD2 (5 bases each). CDR1 is PRHDT, CDR2 FYEKMQ, per germline (reference sequence). V lost 5 bases to trimming and J lost 1 base, with 12 bases between them. The CDR3 covers 14 residues. The CDR3 region has the DNA TGTGCCAGCAGCGGGGGAGCCCCGTCCTACGAGCAGTACTTC. Amino acids: CASSGGAPSYEQYF. The entire variable domain, with the rest obtained from reference TRBV13 and TRBJ2-7, is as follows: AAGVIQSPRHLIKEKRETATLKCYPIPRHDTVYWYQQGPGQDPQFLISFYEKMQSDKGSIPDRFSAQQFSDYHSELNMSSLELGDSALYFCASSGGAPSYEQYFGPGTRLTVT.

This clonotype turned up a few times. This rearrangement joins TRBV6-5 to TRBJ2-7; D could derive from TRBD1 or TRBD2 (5 bases each). This CDR3 is built from 13 residues. V lost 6 bases, J lost 3 bases, and 12 bases lay in between. Germline values: CDR1 MNHEY, CDR2 SVGAGI. The CDR3 nucleotides are TGTGCCAGCAGCCCCCGGGGCCACTACGAGCAGTACTTC. It is translated as CASSPRGHYEQYF.

This chain uses TRBV20-1 with TRBJ1-2; D unclear. Germline V gives CDR1 DFQATT, CDR2 SNEGSKA (reference sequence). The CDR3 runs to 14 residues. The V gene lost 3 bases and the J gene lost 4 bases, with 15 bases spanning the gap. CDR3 loop: CSASPQDGLYGYTF. The CDR3 DNA reads TGCAGTGCTAGTCCCCAGGACGGCCTCTATGGCTACACCTTC.

This sequence joins TRBV7-9 and TRBJ2-1, with 7 bases matching TRBD2. Germline lookup yields CDR1 SEHNR and CDR2 FQNEAQ (reference sequence). The junction had 3 bases not matched to a gene; V was cut back by 3 bases and J by 7 bases. The CDR3 consists of 13 residues. CDR3 DNA: TGTGCCAGCAGCTTCGCTAGCGGTAATGAGCAGTTCTTC. Translated: CASSFASGNEQFF.

This clonotype was seen only a few times. The chain is built from TRBV28 and TRBJ2-2; 7 positions match TRBD2. This CDR3 comprises 17 residues. Germline V gives CDR1 MDHEN, CDR2 SYDVKM. V shed 1 base, J shed 3 bases, and the junction held 8 bases outside the gene matches. This CDR3 is CASSLFSSGGYTGELFF. CDR3 coding DNA: TGTGCCAGCAGTTTATTTAGCTCCGGGGGGTACACCGGGGAGCTGTTTTTT.

The J gene is TRBJ1-1, the V gene TRBV6-2 or TRBV6-3; D gene unclear. The CDR3 is 13 amino acids. Per germline, CDR1 MNHEY and CDR2 SVGEGT. Trimming took off 8 bases at V and 8 bases at J, with 18 bases between the two ends. The DNA of the CDR3 is TGTGCCAGCCAGAAGATAGGGCGGAGGGAAGCTTTCTTT. Residues: CASQKIGRREAFF.

The genes are TRBV15 and TRBJ2-3, with 7 bases aligning to TRBD2. This CDR3 is built from 15 residues. CDR1 and CDR2 (germline): LNHNV, YYDKDF (reference sequence). V lost 0 bases to trimming and J lost 5 bases; unmatched junction nucleotides: 5. Written as DNA, the CDR3 is TGTGCCACCAGCAGAGATCGGGGGGTCGGAGATACGCAGTATTTT. This codes for CATSRDRGVGDTQYF. Full variable domain (remainder filled in from reference TRBV15 and TRBJ2-3): DAMVIQNPRYQVTQFGKPVTLSCSQTLNHNVMYWYQQKSSQAPKLLFHYYDKDFNNEADTPDNFQSRRPNTSFCFLDIRSPGLGDTAMYLCATSRDRGVGDTQYFGPGTRLTVL.

A few counts support this clonotype. The chain combines TRBV21-1 with TRBJ2-3; the D call TRBD1 from the table was never checked on the DNA. TRBV21-1 is a recognized pseudogene. The length of the CDR3 is 15 residues. The CDR3 spells CASSCRDRGAAKQYF. In DNA form, the CDR3 reads TGTGCCAGCAGCTGCCGGGACAGGGGAGCGGCTAAGCAGTATTTT.

V and J are TRBV6-2 or TRBV6-3 and TRBJ2-2; the D gene is possibly TRBD1 (5 bases). The germline V gene has CDR1 MNHEY and CDR2 SVGEGT. The CDR3 has 15 residues. Trimming pared 2 bases from V and 2 bases from J, leaving 9 bases between. CDR3 DNA: TGTGCCAGCAGTTACGCGACAGTAAACACCGGGGAGCTGTTTTTT. Its protein is CASSYATVNTGELFF.

This clonotype has only a few counts. V usage is TRBV7-9 and J usage is TRBJ2-3, with TRBD1 matching 8 bases. Germline V gives CDR1 SEHNR, CDR2 FQNEAQ (reference sequence). The CDR3 is 17 amino acids. Losses at the gene ends were 5 bases for V and 10 bases for J; bases not matched to a gene: 20. CDR3 DNA: TGTGCCAGCAGCCCTTGGGACAGGCAAAGAGGGTTGGCCCCGCAGTATTTT. It encodes CASSPWDRQRGLAPQYF.

The genes are TRBV21-1 and TRBJ2-6; TRBD1, the table's D call, was not compared with the DNA. TRBV21-1 is designated a pseudogene. The CDR3 is 17 amino acids. The CDR3 nucleotides read TGTGCCAGCAGCCCTACCCGGACCGTTGTCGGGGCCAACGTCCTGACTTTC. It translates to CASSPTRTVVGANVLTF.

CDR3 amino acids: CASSYSRSSGGALLEQYF. The CDR3 DNA reads as TGTGCCAGCAGTTACTCGCGCTCTAGCGGGGGGGCTCTCTTGGAGCAGTACTTC. The chain couples TRBV6-6 to TRBJ2-7; TRBD2 agrees at 12 bases. The germline gives CDR1 MNHNY, CDR2 SVGAGI (reference sequence). The CDR3 length is 18 residues. J was trimmed by 7 bases and V by 0 bases; bases with no gene match: 13.

This chain connects TRBV4-3 to TRBJ2-4, with D maybe TRBD2 (6 bases). Germline V gives CDR1 LGHNA, CDR2 YSLEER. This CDR3 has 14 amino acids. V was clipped by 0 bases and J by 8 bases, with 11 bases between them. Written as DNA, the CDR3 is TGCGCCAGCAGCCAAGATCGCGGGACCGACATTCAGTACTTC. It specifies CASSQDRGTDIQYF.

This clonotype has just a few counts. This chain joins TRBV2 and TRBJ2-7; D is perhaps TRBD1 (5 bases). Germline assignment: CDR1 SNHLY and CDR2 FYNNEI. The V end was cut by 8 bases, the J end by 7 bases, with 15 bases between. This CDR3 is built from 12 residues. The CDR3 reads CASSQAFGEQYF. The CDR3, as DNA: TGTGCCAGCTCACAGGCGTTTGGGGAGCAGTACTTC.

The rearrangement joins TRBV18 to TRBJ2-2; TRBD1 agrees at 10 bases. The trim removed 4 bases at V and 6 bases at J, leaving 8 bases unmatched. Germline lookup yields CDR1 KGHSH and CDR2 LQKENI. The CDR3 spans 16 residues. CDR3 protein: CASSQPGQGTAGELFF. DNA of the CDR3: TGTGCCAGCTCACAACCGGGACAGGGGACAGCCGGGGAGCTGTTTTTT.

The chain has TRBV12-3 or TRBV12-4 and TRBJ2-3, with TRBD2 as a possible D gene (6 bases). This CDR3 contains 14 residues. Trimming took 6 bases from V and 2 from J, leaving 12 bases between them. The CDR3 loop reads CASRMGLSTDTQYF. The CDR3, as DNA: TGTGCCAGCAGAATGGGACTGTCCACAGATACGCAGTATTTT.

The V and J genes are TRBV29-1 and TRBJ2-7; D gene unclear. V was cut by 4 bases and J by 0 bases, with 10 bases left in between. There are 13 residues in the CDR3. Germline V CDR1 and CDR2: SQVTM, ANQGSEA. In DNA, the CDR3 is TGCAGCGTTGTCGCGGTCAACTCCTACGAGCAGTACTTC. Translating gives CSVVAVNSYEQYF.

The chain links TRBV6-4 to TRBJ2-2, with unresolved D. Trimming left V 0 bases short and J 3 bases short, with 5 bases between. Germline V gene sequence: CDR1 MRHNA, CDR2 SNTAGT. The CDR3 runs to 14 residues. CDR3 sequence: CASSDSRDTGELFF. CDR3 DNA: TGTGCCAGCAGTGACTCAAGAGACACCGGGGAGCTGTTTTTT.

This clonotype was found a few times. This chain connects TRBV13 to TRBJ2-5, with D perhaps TRBD1 or TRBD2 (5 bases each). Trimming cost V 4 bases and J 7 bases, with 16 bases left between them. This CDR3 is built from 14 residues. Germline V gene lookup returns CDR1 PRHDT and CDR2 FYEKMQ (reference sequence). The CDR3 reads CASSSAEGSGTQYF. CDR3 in DNA: TGTGCCAGCAGCTCTGCAGAGGGGTCCGGGACCCAGTACTTC.

V usage is TRBV7-2 and J usage is TRBJ2-5; D might be TRBD2 (5 bases). Germline V gene data show CDR1 as SGHTA and CDR2 as FQGNSA. The CDR3 extends over 17 amino acids. Trimming left V 2 bases short and J 1 base short, with 17 bases between. The CDR3 sequence: CASSLPQGLSAQETQYF. The CDR3 DNA is TGTGCCAGCAGCTTACCCCAAGGGCTTAGCGCCCAAGAGACCCAGTACTTC.

The chain employs TRBV3-1 and TRBJ1-3; D ambiguous. Germline V gene lookup returns CDR1 LGHDT and CDR2 YNNKEL (reference sequence). CDR3 length: 15 amino acids. V lost 4 bases and J lost 0, with 10 bases in between. CDR3 loop: CASSPYRTSGNTIYF. DNA of the CDR3: TGTGCCAGCAGCCCCTACCGGACCTCTGGAAACACCATATATTTT.

The chain employs TRBV13 and TRBJ1-2; possible D gene TRBD1, 6 bases. The V end lost 2 bases, the J end lost 3 bases, and 22 bases lay between the germline ends. The CDR3 has 18 residues. Per the germline V gene, CDR1 is PRHDT and CDR2 is FYEKMQ (reference sequence). Here the CDR3 DNA reads TGTGCCAGCAGCTTACGAGAGGGGGGGCGCAGCGGATACTATGGCTACACCTTC. It specifies CASSLREGGRSGYYGYTF.

The chain uses TRBV29-1 and TRBJ2-5; D possibly uses TRBD1 or TRBD2 (5 bases each). The germline V gene has CDR1 SQVTM and CDR2 ANQGSEA. V was cut by 1 base and J by 3 bases, with 9 bases left in between. The CDR3 is 13 amino acids. This chain's CDR3 is CSVEVEGKETQYF. CDR3 DNA sequence: TGCAGCGTTGAAGTAGAGGGGAAAGAGACCCAGTACTTC. Full variable domain (missing parts from reference TRBV29-1 and TRBJ2-5): SAVISQKPSRDICQRGTSLTIQCQVDSQVTMMFWYRQQPGQSLTLIATANQGSEATYESGFVIDKFPISRPNLTFSTLTVSNMSPEDSSIYLCSVEVEGKETQYFGPGTRLLVL.

This clonotype was detected only a few times. V is TRBV24-1 and J is TRBJ2-5; TRBD1 matches 7 bases. The CDR3 covers 17 residues. CDR1 is KGHDR and CDR2 is SFDVKD in the germline V gene. With V trimmed by 6 bases and J by 2 bases, 14 bases remained unmatched. CDR3: CATSSPPGTDLQETQYF. In DNA form, the CDR3 reads TGTGCCACCAGTAGCCCCCCGGGGACAGACTTGCAAGAGACCCAGTACTTC.

The chain recombines TRBV20-1 with TRBJ1-1; D possibly corresponds to TRBD1 (6 bases). Germline CDR1 is DFQATT and CDR2 is SNEGSKA (reference sequence). The CDR3 is 13 residues long. V was trimmed by 8 bases and J by 1 base, leaving 14 bases between them. The CDR3 loop reads CSSLRGKNTEAFF. The CDR3, as DNA: TGCAGTTCTCTCAGGGGTAAGAACACTGAAGCTTTCTTT.

This chain connects TRBV7-2 to TRBJ2-1; 9 nucleotides match TRBD2. The germline V gene encodes CDR1 SGHTA and CDR2 FQGNSA. This CDR3 is built from 17 residues. With V trimmed by 3 bases and J by 7 bases, 13 bases remained unmatched. The CDR3 region is CASSFQTPGTSSNEQFF. The CDR3 DNA reads TGTGCCAGCAGCTTCCAAACCCCCGGGACTAGCAGTAATGAGCAGTTCTTC. Drawing the rest from reference TRBV7-2 and TRBJ2-1, the complete variable domain is GAGVSQSPSNKVTEKGKDVELRCDPISGHTALYWYRQSLGQGLEFLIYFQGNSAPDKSGLPSDRFSAERTGGSVSTLTIQRTQQEDSAVYLCASSFQTPGTSSNEQFFGPGTRLTVL.

The chain recombines TRBV12-3 or TRBV12-4 with TRBJ2-1; the match to TRBD2 covers 10 bases. The CDR3 sequence is 16 residues long. V shed 2 bases and J 6 bases; nucleotides not matched to a gene: 7. CDR3 sequence reads: CASSLLAGVLANEQFF. The DNA for the CDR3 is TGTGCCAGCAGTTTACTAGCGGGAGTACTTGCCAATGAGCAGTTCTTC.